Below, 32 T cell receptor beta chains from the same sample are listed, as sequenced in a study of molecular identifiers for immune sequencing clone quantification. TCRdb redid the calling of the PCR reads with MiXCR, one entry per CDR3 protein. The data hold approximately 550,000 distinct CDR3 sequences, with approximately 25% observed a single time. The sequenced sample was naive CD8+ T cells from blood, with Jurkat cell RNA spiked in. Subset in this sample: FACS-sorted CD8+CD4-CCR7+CD45RA+ naive T cells. Receptors originate from a human donor in good health. Some libraries in this study had Jurkat cell RNA spiked in.

Remarks on this clonotype: A junction boundary mismatches the germline segment, possibly from a read error. The chain carries TRBV11-2 and TRBJ2-1; D gene ambiguous. Germline CDR1 reads SGHAT; CDR2 reads FQNNGV. The CDR3 extends over 11 amino acids. The CDR3 nucleotides are TGTGCCAGCAGCATAGCCACAAACACCATCTTC. It is translated as CASSIATNTIF. Using reference TRBV11-2 and TRBJ2-1 for the parts outside the CDR3, the full variable domain is EAGVAQSPRYKIIEKRQSVAFWCNPISGHATLYWYQQILGQGPKLLIQFQNNGVVDDSQLPKDRFSAERLKGVDSTLKIQPAKLEDSAVYLCASSIATNTIFGPGTRLTVL.

To note about this clonotype: The junction and the germline gene differ at one end; a read error may be behind it. The chain has TRBV4-3 and TRBJ2-3; a weak D match, TRBD1 (5 bases). The germline V gene has CDR1 LGHNA and CDR2 YSLEER. This CDR3 is built from 15 residues. Here the CDR3 DNA reads TGCGCCAGCAGCCAAGAGGGCAGGGTGACAGATACGCAGTGTTTT. This translates into CASSQEGRVTDTQCF.

This clonotype was observed many times. The chain uses TRBV6-2 or TRBV6-3 and TRBJ2-7; D is perhaps TRBD2 (5 bases). CDR1 is MNHEY, CDR2 SVGEGT, per germline. This CDR3 has 13 amino acids. The V gene lost 1 base and the J gene lost 7 bases, with 11 bases spanning the gap. The CDR3, as DNA: TGTGCCAGCAGTTACTTGTTTACGGGGGAGCAGTACTTC. This gives the protein CASSYLFTGEQYF.

The V call is TRBV4-3, the J call TRBJ1-1, with D perhaps TRBD1 (5 bases). Trimming cost V 1 base and J 0 bases, with 12 bases left between them. From germline, CDR1 is LGHNA and CDR2 YSLEER. This CDR3 spans 16 amino acids. The CDR3 reads CASSQGTRVMNTEAFF. In nucleotides, the CDR3 is TGCGCCAGCAGCCAAGGGACAAGAGTCATGAACACTGAAGCTTTCTTT.

The gene calls are TRBV20-1 and TRBJ2-5; 9 nucleotides agree with TRBD2. The V and J ends lost 0 bases and 1 base, in that order; junction bases with no gene match: 6. CDR1 is DFQATT, CDR2 SNEGSKA, per germline (reference sequence). The CDR3 length is 16 residues. The CDR3 spells CSARDNERGAQETQYF. The CDR3 DNA follows: TGCAGTGCTAGAGATAACGAGCGGGGGGCCCAAGAGACCCAGTACTTC.

This clonotype was counted many times. This chain connects TRBV25-1 to TRBJ1-6; D is undetermined. Germline V gene lookup returns CDR1 MGHDK and CDR2 SYGVNS. There are 14 residues in the CDR3. Trimming cost V 9 bases and J 7 bases, with 16 bases left between them. CDR3 coding DNA: TGTGCCAGTCGGCAGAATCGGCTCAATTCACCCCTCCACTTT. Protein sequence: CASRQNRLNSPLHF.

This clonotype was seen ten or more times. V and J are TRBV7-9 and TRBJ2-3; no clear D gene. The CDR3 has 15 residues. The germline CDR1 and CDR2 sequences are SEHNR and FQNEAQ (reference sequence). The V and J ends lost 0 bases and 0 bases respectively, with 7 bases between them. The CDR3 region has the DNA TGTGCCAGCAGCTTAGCGGTGGCTAGCACAGATACGCAGTATTTT. It codes for CASSLAVASTDTQYF.

This clonotype appeared a few times. This CDR3 is CASSPYGKNTEAFF. DNA for the CDR3: TGTGCCAGCAGCCCTTATGGAAAGAACACTGAAGCTTTCTTT. This chain uses TRBV9 with TRBJ1-1; D call uncertain. Germline V gene lookup returns CDR1 SGDLS and CDR2 YYNGEE. The V and J ends lost 4 bases and 1 base respectively, with 11 bases between them. The CDR3 is 14 amino acids. The full variable domain, completed using reference TRBV9 and TRBJ1-1, is DSGVTQTPKHLITATGQRVTLRCSPRSGDLSVYWYQQSLDQGLQFLIQYYNGEERAKGNILERFSAQQFPDLHSELNLSSLELGDSALYFCASSPYGKNTEAFFGQGTRLTVV.

This clonotype has at least ten counts. The J gene is TRBJ1-4, the V gene TRBV20-1; D possibly corresponds to TRBD1 (5 bases). Trimming left V 0 bases short and J 4 bases short, with 9 bases between. Looked up from germline, CDR1 is DFQATT and CDR2 is SNEGSKA (reference sequence). The CDR3 has 14 residues. The CDR3: CSAREGRINEKLFF. The CDR3 region has the DNA TGCAGTGCTAGAGAGGGACGGATTAATGAAAAACTGTTTTTT.

This clonotype appeared many times. This sequence joins TRBV6-2 or TRBV6-3 and TRBJ2-3, with TRBD2 matching 7 bases. This CDR3 contains 18 residues. Germline CDR1 MNHEY, CDR2 SVGEGT. V dropped 5 bases and J dropped 4; count of bases not matched to a gene: 18. The CDR3 DNA reads as TGTGCCAGCAGTCACCTAGGCGATTCCGGGACTACATCAGATACGCAGTATTTT. This codes for CASSHLGDSGTTSDTQYF.

A remark on this clonotype: A much larger clone lies one base from this, so it may be a read error. V gene TRBV7-9 combines with J gene TRBJ1-1, with D uncertain. Germline V CDR1 and CDR2: SEHNR, FQNEAQ (reference sequence). This CDR3 has 12 amino acids. The V end lost 1 base, the J end lost 4 bases, and 4 bases lay between the germline ends. CDR3 sequence (DNA): TGTGCCAGCAGCTTAGACCCCACTGAAGCTTTCTTT. This translates into CASSLDPTEAFF.

This chain uses TRBV19 with TRBJ2-7, with D uncertain. Trimming pared 3 bases from V and 6 bases from J, leaving 12 bases between. The CDR3 has 13 amino acids. Germline values: CDR1 LNHDA, CDR2 SQIVND (reference sequence). CDR3: CASSILAWGEQYF. The CDR3 DNA sequence: TGTGCCAGTAGTATTTTGGCGTGGGGCGAGCAGTACTTC. Supplemented by reference TRBV19 and TRBJ2-7, the full variable domain reads DGGITQSPKYLFRKEGQNVTLSCEQNLNHDAMYWYRQDPGQGLRLIYYSQIVNDFQKGDIAEGYSVSREKKESFPLTVTSAQKNPTAFYLCASSILAWGEQYFGPGTRLTVT.

This clonotype was seen a handful of times. This rearrangement joins TRBV29-1 to TRBJ1-2, with D unresolved. This CDR3 has 13 amino acids. Trimming stripped 3 bases from V and 2 bases from J, with 10 bases between. The germline V gene has CDR1 SQVTM and CDR2 ANQGSEA. The CDR3 reads CSVDGRTNYGYTF. The DNA of the CDR3 is TGCAGCGTTGATGGGCGGACCAACTATGGCTACACCTTC.

This clonotype was seen a handful of times. The V and J genes are TRBV7-2 and TRBJ1-2, with 9 bases fitting TRBD1. CDR1 is SGHTA and CDR2 is FQGNSA in the germline V gene. The length of the CDR3 is 17 residues. The J segment lost 6 bases and the V segment lost 5 bases, leaving 16 bases of the junction unmatched. The CDR3 nucleotides are TGTGCCAGCAGCCACGGGTCCGGGACAGGGTGGGTCGATGGCTACACCTTC. As protein: CASSHGSGTGWVDGYTF.

Many counts were recorded for this clonotype. This rearrangement joins TRBV7-2 to TRBJ2-7; maybe TRBD1 (6 bases). The CDR3 runs 16 residues. Trimming stripped 5 bases from V and 3 bases from J, with 20 bases between. Germline loops: CDR1 SGHTA, CDR2 FQGNSA. The CDR3 bases are TGTGCCAGCAGCCTAATAGCAGGGGAATTAGTCTACGAGCAGTACTTC. It translates to CASSLIAGELVYEQYF.

This clonotype was detected only a few times. The genes are TRBV9 and TRBJ2-7, with TRBD1 as a possible D gene (6 bases). Germline assignment: CDR1 SGDLS and CDR2 YYNGEE. Trimming removed 0 bases at V and 5 bases at J, with 15 bases between. This CDR3 is built from 15 residues. CDR3 DNA: TGTGCCAGCAGCGTAGTCCCAGGGGTTGACCACGAGCAGTACTTC. Amino acids: CASSVVPGVDHEQYF.

CDR3 amino acids: CASSEQQGTINIQYF. CDR3 sequence (DNA): TGTGCCAGCAGCGAGCAGCAGGGAACCATAAACATTCAGTACTTC. V usage is TRBV9 and J usage is TRBJ2-4; perhaps TRBD1 as D (5 bases). V was shortened by 3 bases and J by 6 bases, with 16 bases between the two germline ends. CDR3 size: 15 residues. The germline V gene encodes CDR1 SGDLS and CDR2 YYNGEE.

There are a few counts of this clonotype. The CDR3 reads CASSPPGGGLTNTGELFF. CDR3 DNA: TGTGCCAGCAGCCCGCCGGGCGGGGGGCTAACGAACACCGGGGAGCTGTTTTTT. This chain links TRBV9 with TRBJ2-2, with 8 bases that match TRBD2. The CDR3 runs 18 residues. Germline-derived CDR1 and CDR2 are SGDLS and YYNGEE. With V trimmed by 4 bases and J by 0 bases, 11 bases remained unmatched.

About this clonotype itself: A much larger clonotype is one base distant, so this may be a read error. This chain links TRBV27 with TRBJ2-5, with TRBD2 as a possible D gene (6 bases). Germline CDR1 is MNHEY and CDR2 is SMNVEV (reference sequence). This CDR3 is 15 amino acids long. Trimming removed 3 bases at V and 9 bases at J, with 20 bases between. CDR3: CASSFGSGVAEAQYF. CDR3 in DNA: TGTGCCAGCAGTTTCGGGTCGGGGGTAGCTGAGGCCCAGTACTTC.

This clonotype has at least ten counts. This chain connects TRBV7-9 to TRBJ1-1; D is uncertain. Deletions cut 8 bases from V and 5 bases from J, with 9 bases between. Germline CDR1 is SEHNR and CDR2 is FQNEAQ (reference sequence). There are 11 residues in the CDR3. Written as DNA, the CDR3 is TGTGCCAGCGAAGAGACTACTGAAGCTTTCTTT. Translated: CASEETTEAFF.

Turning to this clonotype: A much bigger clone sits one base away, suggesting this may be a read error. V and J are TRBV7-6 and TRBJ1-4; a weak D match, TRBD1 (5 bases). Per the germline V gene, CDR1 is SGHVS and CDR2 is FNYEAQ. The CDR3 consists of 11 residues. CDR3 amino acids: CASRGDENLFF. The CDR3 coding sequence is TGTGCCAGCCGAGGGGATGAAAACCTGTTTTTT. Looking up the rest from reference TRBV7-6 and TRBJ1-4 gives the full variable domain: GAGVSQSPRYKVTKRGQDVALRCDPISGHVSLYWYRQALGQGPEFLTYFNYEAQQDKSGLPNDRFSAERPEGSISTLTIQRTEQRDSAMYRCASRGDENLFFGSGTQLSVL.

This clonotype was seen a single time. A read error may be the cause here, since a much bigger clone is one base away. This chain joins TRBV12-3 or TRBV12-4 and TRBJ2-3; unclear D gene. The CDR3 is 14 amino acids. The chain's CDR3 is CVSIHTDLPDTQYF. The CDR3 coding sequence is TGTGTCAGCATTCATACTGATCTGCCAGATACGCAGTATTTT.

This clonotype was counted many times. The chain has TRBV9 and TRBJ2-7; D possibly corresponds to TRBD1 (6 bases). Germline CDR1 is SGDLS and CDR2 is YYNGEE. The CDR3 runs to 14 residues. The ends were cut back, 0 bases at V and 3 bases at J, with 10 bases in the middle. This chain's CDR3 is CASSVGTDFYEQYF. The CDR3 nucleotides are TGTGCCAGCAGCGTAGGGACAGACTTCTACGAGCAGTACTTC.

The chain recombines TRBV7-9 with TRBJ2-7; D tentatively fits TRBD1 or TRBD2 (5 bases each). Germline V gene lookup returns CDR1 SEHNR and CDR2 FQNEAQ (reference sequence). V lost 7 bases, J lost 6 bases, and 10 bases lay in between. The CDR3 extends over 11 amino acids. As DNA, the CDR3 is TGTGCCAGCACGGGGCTGGGCGAGCAGTACTTC. Protein product: CASTGLGEQYF.

The sample holds a few counts of this clonotype. The rearrangement uses TRBV9 and TRBJ2-1; TRBD2 aligns across 9 bases. Germline values: CDR1 SGDLS, CDR2 YYNGEE. V dropped 2 bases and J dropped 9; count of bases not matched to a gene: 6. The CDR3 covers 14 residues. CDR3 coding DNA: TGTGCCAGCAGCGTTAGCGGGAGTAACCCTGAGCAGTTCTTC. Its protein is CASSVSGSNPEQFF.

Many counts were recorded for this clonotype. This chain joins TRBV12-3 or TRBV12-4 and TRBJ2-5, with TRBD2 as a possible D gene (6 bases). The CDR3 loop spans 14 amino acids. Trimming removed 3 bases at V and 5 bases at J, with 13 bases between. The DNA for the CDR3 is TGTGCCAGCAGTTTGGGGGGACTCCAGGAGACCCAGTACTTC. This codes for CASSLGGLQETQYF.

Regarding this clonotype: A much larger clone sits a single nucleotide away, making a read error possible. The chain joins TRBV12-3 or TRBV12-4 to TRBJ1-3; the D gene is possibly TRBD1 (5 bases). CDR3 length equals 12 residues. CDR3 amino acids: CASSPQGNTVYF. CDR3 coding DNA: TGTGCCAGCAGCCCTCAGGGAAACACCGTATATTTT.

This chain joins TRBV3-1 and TRBJ1-1; D perhaps matches TRBD1 (5 bases). From germline, CDR1 is LGHDT and CDR2 YNNKEL (reference sequence). The CDR3 has 17 amino acids. V shed 0 bases and J shed 0 bases, with 14 bases lying between them. This CDR3 reads CASSQDRGEDVNTEAFF. CDR3 nucleotide sequence: TGTGCCAGCAGCCAAGATCGAGGGGAGGATGTGAACACTGAAGCTTTCTTT. Using reference TRBV3-1 and TRBJ1-1 for the parts outside the CDR3, the full variable domain is DTAVSQTPKYLVTQMGNDKSIKCEQNLGHDTMYWYKQDSKKFLKIMFSYNNKELIINETVPNRFSPKSPDKAHLNLHINSLELGDSAVYFCASSQDRGEDVNTEAFFGQGTRLTVV.

In the case of this clonotype: This sequence may be a read error, since a much larger clone differs from it by one base. The V call is TRBV9, the J call TRBJ2-3, with D perhaps being TRBD1 or TRBD2 (6 bases each). The CDR3 covers 14 residues. The germline gives CDR1 SGDLS, CDR2 YYNGEE. The CDR3: CASSVTGGRDTRYF. CDR3 sequence (DNA): TGTGCCAGCAGCGTAACCGGGGGCCGGGATACGCGGTATTTT.

This clonotype has only a few counts. The chain is built from TRBV7-2 and TRBJ2-7; a possible D gene is TRBD2 (5 bases). V lost 5 bases and J lost 6, with 14 bases in between. The V gene's germline CDR1 is SGHTA and CDR2 FQGNSA. The CDR3 consists of 13 residues. For the CDR3, the DNA is TGTGCCAGCAGCGCAAGAGGGCAGGTCGAGCAGTACTTC. This gives the protein CASSARGQVEQYF.

Notes on this clonotype: This is likely an artifact of a read error, given a far larger clone one base away. The V gene is TRBV7-9, the J gene TRBJ2-7; a weak D match, TRBD2 (7 bases). The CDR3 sequence is 11 residues long. The germline CDR1 and CDR2 sequences are SEHNR and FQNEAQ (reference sequence). CDR3 sequence (DNA): TGTGCCAGCGGGGGGGGCTACGCGCAGTACTTC. Translating gives CASGGGYAQYF.

The V call is TRBV10-2, the J call TRBJ2-1; 8 nucleotides agree with TRBD1. V was clipped by 10 bases and J by 3 bases; unmatched bases: 5. Germline assignment: CDR1 WSHSY and CDR2 SAAADI. CDR3 size: 13 residues. The CDR3 region has the DNA TGCGCCACCGGGACAGGAGACTACAATGAGCAGTTCTTC. Translating it yields CATGTGDYNEQFF.